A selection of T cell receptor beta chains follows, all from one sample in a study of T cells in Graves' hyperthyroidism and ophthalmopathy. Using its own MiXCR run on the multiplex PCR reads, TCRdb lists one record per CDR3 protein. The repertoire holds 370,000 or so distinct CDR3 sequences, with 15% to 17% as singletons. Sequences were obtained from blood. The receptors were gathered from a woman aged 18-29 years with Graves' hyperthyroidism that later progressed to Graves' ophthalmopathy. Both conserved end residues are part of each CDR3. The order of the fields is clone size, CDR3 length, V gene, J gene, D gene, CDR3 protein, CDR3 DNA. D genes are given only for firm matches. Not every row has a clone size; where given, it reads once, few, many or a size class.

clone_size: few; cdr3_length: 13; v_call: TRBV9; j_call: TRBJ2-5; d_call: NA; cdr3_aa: CASSPAPQETQYF; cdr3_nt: TGTGCCAGCAGCCCGGCCCCACAAGAGACCCAGTACTTC
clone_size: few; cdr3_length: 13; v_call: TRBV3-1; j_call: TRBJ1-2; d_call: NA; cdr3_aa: CASSQRDMRGYTF; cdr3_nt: TGTGCCAGCAGCCAACGGGACATGAGGGGCTACACCTTC
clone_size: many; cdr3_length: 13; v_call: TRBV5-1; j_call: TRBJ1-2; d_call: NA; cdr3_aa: CASRSASAYGYTF; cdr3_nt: TGCGCCAGCAGAAGCGCCTCGGCCTATGGCTACACCTTC
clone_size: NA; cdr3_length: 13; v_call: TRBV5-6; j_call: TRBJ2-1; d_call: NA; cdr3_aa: CASSYGVYNEQFF; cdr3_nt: TGTGCCAGCAGCTACGGGGTGTACAATGAGCAGTTCTTC
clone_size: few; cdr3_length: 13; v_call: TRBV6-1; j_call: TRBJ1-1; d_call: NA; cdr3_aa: CATSQALNTEAFF; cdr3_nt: TGTGCCACCTCGCAGGCTTTGAACACTGAAGCTTTCTTT
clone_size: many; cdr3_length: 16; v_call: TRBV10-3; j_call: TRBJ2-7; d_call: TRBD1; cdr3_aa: CAISQGSGQGSYEQYF; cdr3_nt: TGTGCCATCAGTCAAGGCTCGGGACAGGGATCTTACGAGCAGTACTTC
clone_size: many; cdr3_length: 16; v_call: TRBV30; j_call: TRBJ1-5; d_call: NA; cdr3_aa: CAWSGTVSVQSAPQHF; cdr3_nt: TGTGCCTGGAGCGGGACTGTAAGTGTCCAATCAGCCCCCCAGCATTTT
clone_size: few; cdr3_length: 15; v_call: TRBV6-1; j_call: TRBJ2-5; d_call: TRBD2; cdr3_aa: CASSTVAGLQETQYF; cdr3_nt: TGTGCCAGCAGTACAGTAGCGGGGCTACAAGAGACCCAGTACTTC
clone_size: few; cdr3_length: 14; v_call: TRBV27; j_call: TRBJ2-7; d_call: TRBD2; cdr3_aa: CASSSGGSIYKQYF; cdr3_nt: TGTGCCAGCAGCTCCGGCGGGAGTATCTACAAGCAGTACTTC
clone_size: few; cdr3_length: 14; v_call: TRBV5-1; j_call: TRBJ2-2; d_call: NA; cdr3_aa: CASSLAQGVGELFF; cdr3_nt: TGCGCCAGCAGCTTGGCTCAGGGAGTCGGGGAGCTGTTTTTT
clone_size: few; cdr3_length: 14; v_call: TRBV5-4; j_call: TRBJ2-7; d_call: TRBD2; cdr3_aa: CASSPSGRNYEQYF; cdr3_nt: TGTGCCAGCAGCCCTAGCGGGAGGAACTACGAGCAGTACTTC
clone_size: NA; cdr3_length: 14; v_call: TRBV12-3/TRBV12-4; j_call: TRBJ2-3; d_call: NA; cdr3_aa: CASIRTNPTDTQYF; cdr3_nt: TGTGCCAGCATCAGGACTAATCCCACAGATACGCAGTATTTT
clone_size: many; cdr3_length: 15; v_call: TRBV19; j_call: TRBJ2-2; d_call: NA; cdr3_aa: CASSINTAGTGELFF; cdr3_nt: TGTGCCAGTAGTATAAATACCGCGGGCACCGGGGAGCTGTTTTTT
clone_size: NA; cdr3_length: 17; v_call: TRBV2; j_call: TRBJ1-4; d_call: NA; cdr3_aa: CASSWGEALQVREKLFF; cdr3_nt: TGTGCCAGCAGCTGGGGGGAGGCCCTACAAGTTCGCGAAAAACTGTTTTTT
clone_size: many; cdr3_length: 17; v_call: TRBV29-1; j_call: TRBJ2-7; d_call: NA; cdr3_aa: CSAISWSLGGSHYEQYF; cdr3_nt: TGCAGCGCCATTTCCTGGTCCTTAGGGGGTTCACACTACGAGCAGTACTTC
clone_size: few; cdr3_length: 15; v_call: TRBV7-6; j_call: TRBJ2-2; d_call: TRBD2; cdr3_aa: CASSSAGLNTGELFF; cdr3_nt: TGTGCCAGCAGTTCAGCGGGGTTGAACACCGGGGAGCTGTTTTTT
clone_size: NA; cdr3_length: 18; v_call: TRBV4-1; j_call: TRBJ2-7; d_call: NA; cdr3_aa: CASSQQGSDFRVDYEQYF; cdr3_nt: TGCGCCAGCAGCCAGCAAGGAAGCGACTTCAGGGTGGACTACGAGCAGTACTTC
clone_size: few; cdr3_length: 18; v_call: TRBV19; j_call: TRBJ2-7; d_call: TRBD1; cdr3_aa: CASSNLDRDPSPIYEQYF; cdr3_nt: TGTGCCAGTAGCAACCTGGACAGGGACCCATCTCCCATCTACGAGCAGTACTTC
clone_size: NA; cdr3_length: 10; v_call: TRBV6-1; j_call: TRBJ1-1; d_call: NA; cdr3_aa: CASSEGEAFF; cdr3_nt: TGTGCCAGCAGTGAAGGAGAAGCTTTCTTT
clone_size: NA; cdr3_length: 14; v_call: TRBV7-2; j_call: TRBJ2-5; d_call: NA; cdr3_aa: CASSLSQDKETQYF; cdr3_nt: TGTGCCAGCAGCTTATCGCAGGACAAAGAGACCCAGTACTTC
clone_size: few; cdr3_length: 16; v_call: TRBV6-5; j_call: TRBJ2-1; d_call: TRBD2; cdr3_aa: CASRRGVPYMFNEQFF; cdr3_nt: TGTGCCAGCAGGCGGGGGGTGCCTTATATGTTCAATGAGCAGTTCTTC
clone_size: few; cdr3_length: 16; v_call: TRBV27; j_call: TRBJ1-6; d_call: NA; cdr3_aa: CASSHVVSGGNSPLHF; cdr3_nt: TGTGCCAGCAGCCACGTTGTTAGTGGTGGTAATTCACCCCTCCACTTT
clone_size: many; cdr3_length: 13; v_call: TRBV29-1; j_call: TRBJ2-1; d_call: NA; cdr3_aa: CSVEVDTSNEQFF; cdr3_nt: TGCAGCGTTGAAGTCGACACTTCTAATGAGCAGTTCTTC
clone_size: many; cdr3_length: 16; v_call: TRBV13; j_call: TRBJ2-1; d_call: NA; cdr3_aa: CASSLGRGLSNNEQFF; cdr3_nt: TGTGCCAGCAGCTTAGGCCGGGGACTTTCTAACAATGAGCAGTTCTTC
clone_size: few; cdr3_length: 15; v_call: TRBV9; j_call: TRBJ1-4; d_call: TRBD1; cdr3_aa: CASSVGQGTNEKLFF; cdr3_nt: TGTGCCAGCAGCGTCGGACAGGGAACAAATGAAAAACTGTTTTTT
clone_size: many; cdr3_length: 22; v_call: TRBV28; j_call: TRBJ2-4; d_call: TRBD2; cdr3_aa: CASSLSGTSGRGAGRTKNIQYF; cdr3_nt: TGTGCCAGCAGTTTATCAGGGACTAGCGGGAGGGGAGCGGGGCGAACCAAAAACATTCAGTACTTC
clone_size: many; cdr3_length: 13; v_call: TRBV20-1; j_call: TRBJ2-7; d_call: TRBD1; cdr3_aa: CSATGQVSYEQYF; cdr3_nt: TGCAGTGCAACCGGACAGGTCTCCTACGAGCAGTACTTC
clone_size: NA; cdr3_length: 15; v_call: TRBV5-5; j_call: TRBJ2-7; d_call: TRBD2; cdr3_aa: CASSLPRGGNYEQYF; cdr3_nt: TGTGCCAGCAGCCTCCCCCGGGGGGGAAACTACGAGCAGTACTTC
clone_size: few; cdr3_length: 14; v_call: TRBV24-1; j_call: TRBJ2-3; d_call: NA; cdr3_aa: CATSGWGTTDTQYF; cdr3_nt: TGTGCCACCAGTGGTTGGGGAACCACAGATACGCAGTATTTT
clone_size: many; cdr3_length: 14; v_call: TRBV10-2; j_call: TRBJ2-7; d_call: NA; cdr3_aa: CASSDGSITYEQYF; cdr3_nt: TGCGCCAGCAGTGATGGGAGTATCACCTACGAGCAGTACTTC
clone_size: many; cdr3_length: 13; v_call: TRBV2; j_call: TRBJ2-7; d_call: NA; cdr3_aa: CASRETVAYEQYF; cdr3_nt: TGTGCCAGCAGAGAGACGGTTGCCTACGAGCAGTACTTC
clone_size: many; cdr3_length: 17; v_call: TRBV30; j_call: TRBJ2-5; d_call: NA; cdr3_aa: CAWAQGSSVTLQETQYF; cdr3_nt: TGTGCCTGGGCTCAGGGGTCTAGCGTTACCCTCCAAGAGACCCAGTACTTC
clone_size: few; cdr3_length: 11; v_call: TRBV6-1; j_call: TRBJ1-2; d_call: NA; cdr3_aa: CASRGYYGYTF; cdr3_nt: TGTGCCAGCAGGGGCTACTATGGCTACACCTTC
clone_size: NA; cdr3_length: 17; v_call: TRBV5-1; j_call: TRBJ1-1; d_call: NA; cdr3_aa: CASSLGVQGGINTEAFF; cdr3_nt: TGCGCCAGCAGCTTGGGGGTACAGGGTGGAATCAACACTGAAGCTTTCTTT
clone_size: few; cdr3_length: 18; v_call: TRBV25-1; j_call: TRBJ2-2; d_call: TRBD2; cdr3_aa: CASSPGVREGRDTGELFF; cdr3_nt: TGTGCCAGCAGTCCGGGAGTGCGGGAGGGCCGAGATACCGGGGAGCTGTTTTTT